These 18 T cell receptor beta chains originate from one sample sequenced in a study of cytomegalovirus exposure and HLA in healthy donors. In the PCR, 60 Vbeta and 13 Jbeta primers were used. The repertoire was sequenced with immunoSEQ multiplex PCR; TCRdb's copy has only in-frame clones and lacks some. The sample has fewer than 130,000 clones; about 73% are singletons. Material for sequencing was PBMCs. Receptor source: a woman in her thirties in good health and CMV-seronegative.

The chain uses TRBV14 and TRBJ2-6; D not resolved. Trimming removed 1 base at V and 2 bases at J, with 12 bases between. The germline V gene has CDR1 SGHDN and CDR2 FVKESK. This CDR3 is built from 17 residues. CDR3 sequence reads: CASSQVLPRPGANVLTF. The CDR3, as DNA: TGTGCCAGCAGCCAAGTTCTCCCCCGTCCTGGGGCCAACGTCCTGACTTTC.

This rearrangement joins TRBV2 to TRBJ2-7; tentative D call: TRBD1 (5 bases). CDR3 length: 12 residues. V was cut by 4 bases and J by 5 bases, with 9 bases left in between. In germline, CDR1 is SNHLY, CDR2 FYNNEI. CDR3 protein: CASSGSGNEQYF. The CDR3 nucleotides read TGTGCCAGCAGTGGGTCAGGGAACGAGCAGTACTTC.

CDR3 amino acids: CASSLDTEAFF. The DNA for the CDR3 is TGTGCCAGCAGCCTCGACACTGAAGCTTTCTTT. The rearrangement joins TRBV28 to TRBJ1-1; unclear D gene. With 6 bases removed from V and 3 bases from J, the gap between germline ends came to 5 bases. This CDR3 has 11 amino acids. Germline V gene lookup returns CDR1 MDHEN and CDR2 SYDVKM.

This clone has only a few counts. The chain has TRBV10-3 and TRBJ2-6, with D possibly TRBD2 on 6 matching bases. The germline V and J ends were trimmed by 4 bases and 0 bases, with 13 bases remaining between them. This CDR3 is built from 17 residues. Germline CDR1 and CDR2: ENHRY and SYGVKD. CDR3 residues: CAISGWVGGSGANVLTF. In DNA, the CDR3 is TGTGCCATCAGTGGATGGGTCGGGGGCTCTGGGGCCAACGTCCTGACTTTC.

Here the CDR3 DNA reads TGTGCCAGCAGTCCCGGGACAGGGGTTACCGGGGAGCTGTTTTTT. Encoded protein: CASSPGTGVTGELFF. The J gene is TRBJ2-2, the V gene TRBV11-2; 10 nucleotides align to TRBD1. After removal of 6 bases from V and 5 bases from J, the junction contained 6 bases not matched to a gene. Germline assignment: CDR1 SGHAT and CDR2 FQNNGV. This CDR3 region has 15 residues.

This chain uses TRBV9 with TRBJ1-6; no definite D call. The CDR3 extends over 15 amino acids. Per germline, CDR1 SGDLS and CDR2 YYNGEE. With 4 bases removed from V and 7 bases from J, the gap between germline ends came to 15 bases. The CDR3 is CASSPMESRNSPLHF. The DNA for the CDR3 is TGTGCCAGCAGCCCCATGGAGAGCCGAAATTCACCCCTCCACTTT.

The chain couples TRBV29-1 to TRBJ2-1, with TRBD2 matching 7 bases. This CDR3 is 17 amino acids long. From germline, CDR1 is SQVTM and CDR2 ANQGSEA. V was clipped by 3 bases and J by 4 bases; unmatched bases: 15. CDR3 loop: CSVDARTYREVYNEQFF. The CDR3 coding sequence is TGCAGCGTTGACGCCCGTACTTATCGGGAGGTGTACAATGAGCAGTTCTTC.

This chain links TRBV25-1 with TRBJ2-1; TRBD2 matches at 10 bases. The CDR3 totals 16 residues. Germline V gene data show CDR1 as MGHDK and CDR2 as SYGVNS. V shed 5 bases, J shed 4 bases, and the junction held 8 bases outside the gene matches. The CDR3 loop reads CASSTLLAGWYNEQFF. CDR3 DNA sequence: TGTGCCAGCAGTACATTACTAGCGGGATGGTACAATGAGCAGTTCTTC. The whole variable domain, remainder taken from reference TRBV25-1 and TRBJ2-1, is EADIYQTPRYLVIGTGKKITLECSQTMGHDKMYWYQQDPGMELHLIHYSYGVNSTEKGDLSSESTVSRIRTEHFPLTLESARPSHTSQYLCASSTLLAGWYNEQFFGPGTRLTVL.

The chain joins TRBV15 to TRBJ2-1, with 8 bases identical to TRBD1. CDR1 and CDR2 from the germline V gene are LNHNV and YYDKDF (reference sequence). The CDR3 runs 14 residues. V lost 3 bases, J lost 6 bases, and 4 bases stayed unmatched. The CDR3 sequence: CATSRTGESNEQFF. In DNA form, the CDR3 reads TGTGCCACCAGCAGGACAGGGGAATCCAATGAGCAGTTCTTC.

The chain has TRBV2 and TRBJ2-2; 13 positions agree with TRBD2. This CDR3 has 16 residues. The J segment lost 6 bases and the V segment lost 2 bases, leaving 3 bases of the junction unmatched. The germline V gene has CDR1 SNHLY and CDR2 FYNNEI. The CDR3 is CASSERLAGGPGELFF. DNA of the CDR3: TGTGCCAGCAGTGAACGACTAGCGGGAGGCCCCGGGGAGCTGTTTTTT.

This clone was picked up one time. The V and J genes are TRBV29-1 and TRBJ1-2; TRBD1 matches 10 bases. Germline V CDR1 and CDR2: SQVTM, ANQGSEA. The CDR3 is made up of 15 amino acids. With V trimmed by 1 base and J by 5 bases, 7 bases remained unmatched. As DNA, the CDR3 is TGCAGCGTTGAAGGGACAGGGGGATATTATTATGGCTACACCTTC. This translates into CSVEGTGGYYYGYTF. The variable domain in full, with the rest retrieved from reference TRBV29-1 and TRBJ1-2, is SAVISQKPSRDICQRGTSLTIQCQVDSQVTMMFWYRQQPGQSLTLIATANQGSEATYESGFVIDKFPISRPNLTFSTLTVSNMSPEDSSIYLCSVEGTGGYYYGYTFGSGTRLTVV.

This chain links TRBV10-2 with TRBJ1-4, with TRBD1 identical over 7 bases. After removal of 7 bases from V and 7 bases from J, the junction contained 9 bases not matched to a gene. Germline CDR1 is WSHSY and CDR2 is SAAADI. This CDR3 contains 14 residues. The CDR3 loop is CASTPTGLREKLFF. CDR3 bases: TGCGCCAGCACACCGACAGGGTTGCGTGAAAAACTGTTTTTT.

The chain has TRBV28 and TRBJ2-5; the match to TRBD1 covers 7 bases. The ends lost 5 bases at V and 1 base at J; junction bases unmatched: 4. The CDR3 runs to 14 residues. Germline CDR1 reads MDHEN; CDR2 reads SYDVKM. The CDR3 loop reads CASSAGTAQETQYF. As DNA, the CDR3 is TGTGCCAGCAGTGCCGGGACAGCCCAAGAGACCCAGTACTTC.

The V call is TRBV7-6, the J call TRBJ1-1, with 8 bases aligning to TRBD1. The CDR3 consists of 15 residues. Germline values: CDR1 SGHVS, CDR2 FNYEAQ. V was pared by 5 bases and J by 3 bases, with 8 bases of the junction left unmatched. The CDR3 sequence is CASSADRGTDTEAFF. CDR3 in DNA: TGTGCCAGCAGCGCAGACAGGGGAACGGACACTGAAGCTTTCTTT.

CDR3 sequence (DNA): TGTGCCAGTAGTACCCAACCGAGGGATGAGCAGTTCTTC. This encodes CASSTQPRDEQFF. This chain uses TRBV19 with TRBJ2-1; a weak D match, TRBD2 (5 bases). Germline assignment: CDR1 LNHDA and CDR2 SQIVND (reference sequence). The CDR3 totals 13 residues. V gave up 4 bases and J gave up 8 bases, with 12 bases separating them.

The chain is built from TRBV27 and TRBJ2-5; 12 nucleotides line up with TRBD1. From germline, CDR1 is MNHEY and CDR2 SMNVEV (reference sequence). Trimming cost V 8 bases and J 4 bases; bases outside gene matches: 5. The CDR3 extends over 14 amino acids. CDR3 protein: CASGWGQGAETQYF. The CDR3 DNA sequence: TGTGCCAGCGGATGGGGACAGGGGGCAGAGACCCAGTACTTC.

V gene TRBV25-1 combines with J gene TRBJ1-2; D is unclear. V shed 5 bases and J shed 7 bases, with 14 bases lying between them. The CDR3 consists of 13 residues. Looked up from germline, CDR1 is MGHDK and CDR2 is SYGVNS. The CDR3 here is CASSSRGISGYTF. The CDR3 DNA is TGTGCCAGCAGTAGTCGAGGGATTAGTGGCTACACCTTC.

This clone came up a few times. The chain combines TRBV10-3 with TRBJ2-3; 8 bases align to TRBD1. The CDR3 consists of 18 residues. Germline lookup yields CDR1 ENHRY and CDR2 SYGVKD. Trimming at V came to 8 bases and at J to 0 bases, leaving 16 bases not matched to a gene. The CDR3, as DNA: TGTGCCATCGGGGTCAGGACAGGGATTTTTACTAGCACAGATACGCAGTATTTT. Amino acids: CAIGVRTGIFTSTDTQYF.